This T cell receptor beta chain was captured in a study of T cell responses to AZD1222 COVID-19 vaccine. Findings and limits, study-wide: Vaccine-associated CD4 TCRs ranged over spike, dominating at 160-218 and 743-854. It was only 6 or 7 AZD1222 recipients who were seropositive at baseline. Unmutated variant regions reportedly attract nearly half of all spike-specific TCRs. Repertoire sampling occurred only after the peak T cell response.

This clone was counted a few times. Its target is unknown. Measured with immunoSEQ multiplex PCR; TCRdb has only the in-frame clones, and not every one. The sample has some 83,000 clones, 90% seen once. Trimming cost V 6 bases and J 2 bases, with 13 bases left between them. CDR3 size: 14 residues. The germline V gene has CDR1 MNHEY and CDR2 SMNVEV (reference sequence). The input for sequencing was peripheral blood, taken on day 0 of AZD1222 vaccination. This chain links TRBV27 with TRBJ1-1; D is unresolved. The receptor's source is an adult in good health. CDR3 bases: TGTGCCAGCAGAACCAATACCATAAACACTGAAGCTTTCTTT. This sequence encodes CASRTNTINTEAFF.